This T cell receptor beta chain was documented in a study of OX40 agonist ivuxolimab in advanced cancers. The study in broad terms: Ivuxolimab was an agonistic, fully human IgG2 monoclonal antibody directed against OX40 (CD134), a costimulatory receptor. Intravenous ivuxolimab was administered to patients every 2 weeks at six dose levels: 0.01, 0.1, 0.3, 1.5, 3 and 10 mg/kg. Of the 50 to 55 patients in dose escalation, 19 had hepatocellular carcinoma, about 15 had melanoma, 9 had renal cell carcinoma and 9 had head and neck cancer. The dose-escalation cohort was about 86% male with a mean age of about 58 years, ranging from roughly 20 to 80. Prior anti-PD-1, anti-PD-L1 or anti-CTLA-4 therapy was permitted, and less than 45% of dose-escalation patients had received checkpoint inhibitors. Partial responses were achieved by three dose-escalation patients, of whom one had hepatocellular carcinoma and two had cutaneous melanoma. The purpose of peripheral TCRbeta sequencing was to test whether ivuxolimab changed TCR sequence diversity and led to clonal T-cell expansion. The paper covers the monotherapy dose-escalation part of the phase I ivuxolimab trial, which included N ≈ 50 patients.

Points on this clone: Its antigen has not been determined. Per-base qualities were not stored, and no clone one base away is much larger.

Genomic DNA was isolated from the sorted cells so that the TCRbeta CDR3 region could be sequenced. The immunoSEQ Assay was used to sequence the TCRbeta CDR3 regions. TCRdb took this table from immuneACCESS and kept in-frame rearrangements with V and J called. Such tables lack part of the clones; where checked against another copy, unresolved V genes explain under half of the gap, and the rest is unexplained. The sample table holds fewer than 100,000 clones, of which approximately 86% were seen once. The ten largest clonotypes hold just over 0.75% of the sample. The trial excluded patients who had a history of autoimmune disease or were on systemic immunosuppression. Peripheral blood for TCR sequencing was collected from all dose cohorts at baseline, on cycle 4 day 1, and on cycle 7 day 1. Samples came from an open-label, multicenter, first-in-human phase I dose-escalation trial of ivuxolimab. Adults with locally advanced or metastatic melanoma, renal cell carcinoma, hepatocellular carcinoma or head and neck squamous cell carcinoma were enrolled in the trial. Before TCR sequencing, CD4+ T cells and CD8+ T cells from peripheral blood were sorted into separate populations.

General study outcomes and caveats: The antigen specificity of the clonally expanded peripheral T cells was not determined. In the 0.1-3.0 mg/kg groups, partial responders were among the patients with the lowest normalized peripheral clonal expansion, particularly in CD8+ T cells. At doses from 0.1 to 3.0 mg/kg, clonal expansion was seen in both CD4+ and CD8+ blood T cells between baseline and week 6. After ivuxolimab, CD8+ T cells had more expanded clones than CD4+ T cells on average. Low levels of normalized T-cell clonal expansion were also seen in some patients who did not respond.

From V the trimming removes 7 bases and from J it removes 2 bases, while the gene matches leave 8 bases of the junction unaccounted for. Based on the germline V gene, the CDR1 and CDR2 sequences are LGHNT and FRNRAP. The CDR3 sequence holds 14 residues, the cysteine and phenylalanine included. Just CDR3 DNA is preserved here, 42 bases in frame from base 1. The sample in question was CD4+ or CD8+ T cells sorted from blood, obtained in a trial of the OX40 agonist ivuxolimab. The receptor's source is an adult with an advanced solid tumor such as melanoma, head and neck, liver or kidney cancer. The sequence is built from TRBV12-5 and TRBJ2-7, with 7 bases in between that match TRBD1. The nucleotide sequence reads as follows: TGTGCTAGTGCAAGAAGGACAGGCCCCTACGAGCAGTACTTC. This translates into CASARRTGPYEQYF.